These 9 T cell receptor beta chains originate from one sample sequenced in a study of blood T cell repertoires in COVID-19. Sequenced by immunoSEQ multiplex PCR; TCRdb stores in-frame clones only, minus some. This table has 250,000 to 350,000 clones, more than 75% appearing once. Sample: peripheral blood. The receptors come from a woman aged 25 to 39 who had recovered from COVID-19.

This clone was detected only once. The genes are TRBV7-3 and TRBJ2-3, with D maybe TRBD1 (5 bases). Per the germline V gene, CDR1 is SGHTA and CDR2 is FQGTGA. CDR3 size: 14 residues. Deletions cut 7 bases from V and 6 bases from J, with 17 bases between. The CDR3 bases are TGTGCCAGCAAACAGGACAACACCGCGGATACGCAGTATTTT. Translated, it gives CASKQDNTADTQYF.

The chain carries TRBV28 and TRBJ2-7; 7 nucleotides match TRBD1. CDR3 length: 13 amino acids. From germline, CDR1 is MDHEN and CDR2 SYDVKM. V shed 5 bases and J 6 bases; nucleotides not matched to a gene: 7. For the CDR3, the DNA is TGTGCCAGCAGTACAACAGGGGCGGGCGAGCAGTACTTC. This codes for CASSTTGAGEQYF.

The J gene is TRBJ2-3, the V gene TRBV6-4, with D perhaps matching TRBD2 (7 bases). Trimming shortened V by 2 bases and J by 1 base, and 10 bases separated the two germline ends. This CDR3 is built from 15 residues. Germline V gene data show CDR1 as MRHNA and CDR2 as SNTAGT. The CDR3 loop is CASSDAGAGTDTQYF. As DNA, the CDR3 is TGTGCCAGCAGTGACGCGGGGGCCGGCACAGATACGCAGTATTTT.

V usage is TRBV2 and J usage is TRBJ2-7; tentative D call: TRBD2 (6 bases). V lost 7 bases, J lost 4 bases, and 17 bases lay in between. The CDR3 is 14 amino acids. Germline CDR1 SNHLY, CDR2 FYNNEI. The CDR3 coding sequence is TGTGCCAGCAAGATATGGGCAGGGAGGTACGAGCAGTACTTC. Protein product: CASKIWAGRYEQYF.

The chain combines TRBV2 with TRBJ2-4; D is possibly TRBD1 (6 bases). Germline loops: CDR1 SNHLY, CDR2 FYNNEI. Trimming removed 7 bases from V and 0 bases from J, with 16 bases in between. This CDR3 region has 16 residues. The CDR3 DNA is TGTGCCAGCACCCTACAGGGCCTTCGAGCCAAAAACATTCAGTACTTC. As protein: CASTLQGLRAKNIQYF.

The J gene is TRBJ1-1, the V gene TRBV27; D may be TRBD1 (6 bases). V was clipped by 3 bases and J by 4 bases, with 12 bases between them. The CDR3 extends over 14 amino acids. The V gene's germline CDR1 is MNHEY and CDR2 SMNVEV (reference sequence). CDR3 sequence reads: CASSLRGAGTEAFF. The CDR3, as DNA: TGTGCCAGCAGTTTGCGGGGGGCCGGCACTGAAGCTTTCTTT.

The rearrangement uses TRBV7-2 and TRBJ2-3; D call uncertain. Trimming removed 1 base from V and 1 base from J, with 12 bases in between. The CDR3 is 16 amino acids. Germline CDR1 SGHTA, CDR2 FQGNSA. CDR3 loop: CASSLDGGRRTDTQYF. The CDR3 DNA reads TGTGCCAGCAGCTTAGATGGTGGCCGTCGCACAGATACGCAGTATTTT.

The chain employs TRBV19 and TRBJ2-1; TRBD2 matches at 8 bases. The V gene's germline CDR1 is LNHDA and CDR2 SQIVND (reference sequence). J was trimmed by 7 bases and V by 7 bases; bases with no gene match: 24. This CDR3 comprises 19 residues. The DNA for the CDR3 is TGTGCCAGTACCCGAACCCCCCAAATAGGGACTAGGCGTTTAAATGAGCAGTTCTTC. As protein: CASTRTPQIGTRRLNEQFF.

CDR3 nucleotide sequence: TGTGCCAGCAGCAAGACAGAGAACCTAGCCAAAAACATTCAGTACTTC. Translating it yields CASSKTENLAKNIQYF. The V gene is TRBV5-6, the J gene TRBJ2-4, with D perhaps matching TRBD1 (5 bases). CDR1 and CDR2 (germline): SGHDT, YYEEEE. The CDR3 loop spans 16 amino acids. The V end lost 4 bases, the J end lost 0 bases, and 14 bases lay between the germline ends.